Included here is one T cell receptor (beta chain) sequence, with context. Its specificity is not known. Assay: immunoSEQ multiplex PCR; the TCRdb copy retains only in-frame clones and omits some. The sample has 250,000 or so clones; around nine tenths are singletons. The data stem from a study of cytomegalovirus exposure and HLA in healthy donors. Study results and limitations: Listed as cytomegalovirus-associated were approximately 160 TCR beta chains. It was found in a later analysis that first-cohort TCR clusters tended to co-occur in the 100 to 150 validation repertoires. Reports showed the classifier diagnosing cytomegalovirus status with high specificity and sensitivity.

Trimming shortened V by 5 bases and J by 8 bases, and 18 bases separated the two germline ends. CDR3 length equals 14 residues. Looked up from germline, CDR1 is SNHLY and CDR2 is FYNNEI. The source is a man in his late teens or twenties in good health and CMV-seronegative. This chain connects TRBV2 to TRBJ1-2; D not resolved. The sample taken for sequencing was PBMCs. This CDR3 is CASSLDPNSGGYTF. DNA for the CDR3: TGTGCCAGCAGTCTGGATCCTAACTCGGGAGGCTACACCTTC.